The clone carrying this T cell receptor (beta chain) was counted only a few times. This sample was included in a study of molecular identifiers for immune sequencing clone quantification. The overall study: Replicates involved a five-way split of RNA from roughly 20,000 or 100,000 naive CD8 cells, with sequencing of four.

Germline V gives CDR1 SGHAT, CDR2 FQNNGV. V was pared by 6 bases and J by 3 bases, with 7 bases between. The CDR3 is 12 residues long. TCRdb redid the calling of the PCR reads with MiXCR, one entry per CDR3 protein. The sample contains around 94,000 distinct CDR3 sequences, about 35% of which appear only once. This rearrangement joins TRBV11-2 to TRBJ2-3; D is ambiguous. This receptor was obtained from a human donor in good health. Some libraries in this study had Jurkat cell RNA spiked in. The specimen was naive CD8+ T cells from blood, with Jurkat cell RNA spiked in. The subset denotes: FACS-sorted CD8+CD4-CCR7+CD45RA+ naive T cells. The CDR3 is CASRKGTDTQYF. CDR3 sequence (DNA): TGTGCCAGCAGAAAAGGAACAGATACGCAGTATTTT. Full variable domain (remainder filled in from reference TRBV11-2 and TRBJ2-3): EAGVAQSPRYKIIEKRQSVAFWCNPISGHATLYWYQQILGQGPKLLIQFQNNGVVDDSQLPKDRFSAERLKGVDSTLKIQPAKLEDSAVYLCASRKGTDTQYFGPGTRLTVL.